This T cell receptor (beta chain) was retrieved from a study of CD8 T cells in ankylosing spondylitis. Library preparation for TCR beta used quantitative 5'-RACE with molecular barcodes. MiXCR, run by TCRdb on the 5' RACE reads, gives a single entry per CDR3 protein. Of more than 150,000 distinct CDR3 sequences in the sample, around 10% were seen once. V gave up 2 bases and J gave up 5 bases, with 9 bases separating them. The CDR3 consists of 12 residues. Looked up from germline, CDR1 is SQVTM and CDR2 is ANQGSEA. Findings and limits, study-wide: Made up of 7 to 9 highly homologous variants, a TCR beta motif appeared characteristic of ankylosing spondylitis blood. Reportedly, disease-linked clones are significantly enriched in ankylosing spondylitis patients' matched synovial fluid.

Comments on this clonotype: Its specificity is unknown.

The TCR originated in a male donor with ankylosing spondylitis or in good health (not recorded which). The sequenced sample consisted of blood, either unsorted or a sorted T cell fraction (not recorded which). The V and J genes are TRBV29-1 and TRBJ2-5; D ambiguous. The CDR3 region is CSVEMARETQYF. The CDR3 DNA is TGCAGCGTTGAAATGGCTAGGGAGACCCAGTACTTC.